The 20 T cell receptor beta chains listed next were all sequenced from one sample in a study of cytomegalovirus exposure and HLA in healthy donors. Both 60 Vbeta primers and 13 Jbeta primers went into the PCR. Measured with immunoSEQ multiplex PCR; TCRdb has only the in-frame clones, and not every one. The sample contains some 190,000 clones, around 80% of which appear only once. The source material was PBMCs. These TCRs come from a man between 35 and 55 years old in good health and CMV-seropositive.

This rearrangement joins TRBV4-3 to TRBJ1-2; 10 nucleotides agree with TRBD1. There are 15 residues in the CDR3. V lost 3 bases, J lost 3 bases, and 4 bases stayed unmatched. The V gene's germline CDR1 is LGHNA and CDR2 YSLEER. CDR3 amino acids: CASSQRQGADYGYTF. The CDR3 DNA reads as TGCGCCAGCAGCCAGAGACAGGGGGCGGACTATGGCTACACCTTC.

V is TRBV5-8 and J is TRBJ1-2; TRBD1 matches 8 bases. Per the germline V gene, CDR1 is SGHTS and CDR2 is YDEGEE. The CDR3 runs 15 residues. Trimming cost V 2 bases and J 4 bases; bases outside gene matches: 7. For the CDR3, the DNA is TGTGCCAGCAGCTTTGGGGACAGGATCGTCTATGGCTACACCTTC. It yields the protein CASSFGDRIVYGYTF.

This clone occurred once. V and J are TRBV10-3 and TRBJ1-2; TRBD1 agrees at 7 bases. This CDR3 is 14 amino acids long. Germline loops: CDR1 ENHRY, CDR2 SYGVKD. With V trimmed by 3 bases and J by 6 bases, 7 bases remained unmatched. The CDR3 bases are TGTGCCATCAGTGATTACGGGACAGCAAATGGCTACACCTTC. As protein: CAISDYGTANGYTF.

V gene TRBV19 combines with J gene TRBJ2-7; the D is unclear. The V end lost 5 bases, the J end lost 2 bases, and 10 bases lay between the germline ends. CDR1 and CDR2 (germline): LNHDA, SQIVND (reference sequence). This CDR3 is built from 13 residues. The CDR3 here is CASSPELAYEQYF. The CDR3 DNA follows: TGTGCCAGTAGTCCCGAACTTGCCTACGAGCAGTACTTC.

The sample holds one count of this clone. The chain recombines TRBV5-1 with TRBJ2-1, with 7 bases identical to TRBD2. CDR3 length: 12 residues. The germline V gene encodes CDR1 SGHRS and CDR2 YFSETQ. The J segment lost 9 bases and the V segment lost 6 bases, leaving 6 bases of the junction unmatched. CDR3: CASTRSGIEQFF. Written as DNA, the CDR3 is TGCGCCAGCACCAGGAGCGGGATTGAGCAGTTCTTC.

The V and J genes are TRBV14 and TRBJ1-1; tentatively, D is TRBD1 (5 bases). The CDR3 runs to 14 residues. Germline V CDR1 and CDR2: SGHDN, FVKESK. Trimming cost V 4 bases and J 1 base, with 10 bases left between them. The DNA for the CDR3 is TGTGCCAGCAGCCCCATAACAGGGAACACTGAAGCTTTCTTT. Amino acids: CASSPITGNTEAFF.

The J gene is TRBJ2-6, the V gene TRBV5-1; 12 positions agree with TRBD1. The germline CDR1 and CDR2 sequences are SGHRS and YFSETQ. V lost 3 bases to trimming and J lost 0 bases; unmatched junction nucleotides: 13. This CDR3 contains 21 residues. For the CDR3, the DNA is TGCGCCAGCAGCTCCCCGGGACAGGGGGCCTCCCTACGCTCTGGGGCCAACGTCCTGACTTTC. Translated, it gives CASSSPGQGASLRSGANVLTF.

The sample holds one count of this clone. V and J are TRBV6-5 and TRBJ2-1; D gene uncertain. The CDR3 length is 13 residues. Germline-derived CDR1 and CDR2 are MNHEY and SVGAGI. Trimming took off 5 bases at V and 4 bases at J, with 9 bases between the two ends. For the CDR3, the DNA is TGTGCCAGCAGTCTAGACTCATACAATGAGCAGTTCTTC. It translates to CASSLDSYNEQFF.

CDR3 amino acids: CASSVAEGTAYEQYF. The CDR3 DNA sequence: TGTGCCAGCAGCGTAGCTGAAGGAACAGCCTACGAGCAGTACTTC. V and J are TRBV9 and TRBJ2-5; no firm D call. The J call may be wrong; the DNA end is better matched by TRBJ2-7. CDR3 length: 15 residues. Germline V gives CDR1 SGDLS, CDR2 YYNGEE.

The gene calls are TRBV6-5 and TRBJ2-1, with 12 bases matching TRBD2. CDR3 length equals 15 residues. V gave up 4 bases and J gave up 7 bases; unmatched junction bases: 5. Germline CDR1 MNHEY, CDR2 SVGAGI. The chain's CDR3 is CASSSGTSGYNEQFF. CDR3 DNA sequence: TGTGCCAGCAGTTCCGGGACTAGCGGGTATAATGAGCAGTTCTTC.

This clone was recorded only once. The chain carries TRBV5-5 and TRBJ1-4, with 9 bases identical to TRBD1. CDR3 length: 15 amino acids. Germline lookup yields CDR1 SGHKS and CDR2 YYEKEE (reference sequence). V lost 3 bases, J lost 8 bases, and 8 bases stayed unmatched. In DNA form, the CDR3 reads TGTGCCAGCAGCTCGCCGGGACAGGGCGGGGAAAAACTGTTTTTT. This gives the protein CASSSPGQGGEKLFF.

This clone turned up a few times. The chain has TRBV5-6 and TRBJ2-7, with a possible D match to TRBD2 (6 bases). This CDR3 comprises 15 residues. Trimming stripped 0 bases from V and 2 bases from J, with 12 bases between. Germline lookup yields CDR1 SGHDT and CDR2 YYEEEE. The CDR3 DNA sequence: TGTGCCAGCAGCTTGGGGGCCGGAGGGACCTACGAGCAGTACTTC. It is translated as CASSLGAGGTYEQYF.

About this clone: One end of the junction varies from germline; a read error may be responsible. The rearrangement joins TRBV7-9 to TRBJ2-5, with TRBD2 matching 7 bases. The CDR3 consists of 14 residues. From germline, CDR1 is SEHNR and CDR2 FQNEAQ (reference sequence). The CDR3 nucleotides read TGTTCCAGCAGCTTAGCCAGGGAGGGAGAGACCCAGTACTTC. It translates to CSSSLAREGETQYF.

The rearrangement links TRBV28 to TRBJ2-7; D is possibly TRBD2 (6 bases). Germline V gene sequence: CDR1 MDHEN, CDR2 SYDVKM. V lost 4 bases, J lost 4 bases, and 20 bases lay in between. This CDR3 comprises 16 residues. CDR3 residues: CASSSGTSTRVYEQYF. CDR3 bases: TGTGCCAGCAGTTCCGGGACCTCGACTAGGGTATACGAGCAGTACTTC. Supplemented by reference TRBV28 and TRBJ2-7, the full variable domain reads DVKVTQSSRYLVKRTGEKVFLECVQDMDHENMFWYRQDPGLGLRLIYFSYDVKMKEKGDIPEGYSVSREKKERFSLILESASTNQTSMYLCASSSGTSTRVYEQYFGPGTRLTVT.

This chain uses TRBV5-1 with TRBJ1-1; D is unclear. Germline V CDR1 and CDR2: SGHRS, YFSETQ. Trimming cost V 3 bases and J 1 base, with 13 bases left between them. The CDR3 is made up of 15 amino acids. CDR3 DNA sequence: TGCGCCAGCAGCTCCTACTCCGGAGGGAACACTGAAGCTTTCTTT. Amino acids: CASSSYSGGNTEAFF.

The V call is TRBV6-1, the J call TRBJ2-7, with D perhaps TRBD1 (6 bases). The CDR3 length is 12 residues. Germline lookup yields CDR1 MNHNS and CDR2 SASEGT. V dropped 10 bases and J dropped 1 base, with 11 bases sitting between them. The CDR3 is CAMGQYSYEQYF. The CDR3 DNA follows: TGTGCCATGGGACAATATTCCTACGAGCAGTACTTC.

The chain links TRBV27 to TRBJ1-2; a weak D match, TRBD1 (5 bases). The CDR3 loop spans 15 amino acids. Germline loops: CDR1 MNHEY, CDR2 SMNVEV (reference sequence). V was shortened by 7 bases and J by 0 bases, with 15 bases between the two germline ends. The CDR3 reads CASTTLREANYGYTF. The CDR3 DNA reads TGTGCCAGCACCACCCTCAGGGAAGCTAACTATGGCTACACCTTC.

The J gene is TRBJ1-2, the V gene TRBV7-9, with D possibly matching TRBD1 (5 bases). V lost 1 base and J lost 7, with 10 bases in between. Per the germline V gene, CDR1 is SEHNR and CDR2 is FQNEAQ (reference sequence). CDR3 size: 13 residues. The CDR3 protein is CASSLGPTVGYTF. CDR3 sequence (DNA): TGTGCCAGCAGCTTAGGCCCGACAGTTGGCTACACCTTC.

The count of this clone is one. The CDR3 spells CASSVQPGTGVHEQYF. CDR3 DNA sequence: TGCGCCAGCAGCGTACAACCCGGGACAGGGGTCCACGAGCAGTACTTC. The chain combines TRBV5-1 with TRBJ2-7; 10 bases map to TRBD1. Trimming cost V 4 bases and J 5 bases; bases outside gene matches: 12. There are 16 residues in the CDR3. The germline V gene encodes CDR1 SGHRS and CDR2 YFSETQ.

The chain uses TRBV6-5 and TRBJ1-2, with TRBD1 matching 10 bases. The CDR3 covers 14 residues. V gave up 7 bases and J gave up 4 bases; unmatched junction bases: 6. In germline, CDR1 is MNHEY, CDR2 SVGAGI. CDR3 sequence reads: CASNQDRGGYGYTF. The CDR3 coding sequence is TGTGCCAGCAACCAGGACAGGGGGGGCTATGGCTACACCTTC.